This record looks at one T cell receptor beta chain sequence and its context. Its antigen is still unknown. Profiled with immunoSEQ multiplex PCR; TCRdb holds only in-frame clones, not every one. The sample shows roughly 180,000 clones, almost 95% of them seen only once. This sample was taken from a study of T cell responses to AZD1222 COVID-19 vaccine. Regarding the study as a whole: Spike-spanning, vaccine-associated CD4 TCRs were dominant at 160-218 and 743-854. Repertoires were obtained solely post-peak T cell response.

Deletions cut 6 bases from V and 0 bases from J, with 27 bases between. This CDR3 spans 20 amino acids. CDR1 is MDHEN and CDR2 is SYDVKM in the germline V gene. This chain joins TRBV28 and TRBJ2-1, with D maybe TRBD2 (6 bases). Sequences were derived from peripheral blood, sampled on day 0 of AZD1222 vaccination. This sequence originates from an adult in good health. CDR3 sequence (DNA): TGTGCCAGCAGACTCGTTCTAGGGCTAGCGTATAATCACTCCTACAATGAGCAGTTCTTC. It specifies CASRLVLGLAYNHSYNEQFF.